These 18 T cell receptor beta chains came from one sample sequenced in a study of blood T cells in healthy people across ages. The authors ran a second PCR of about 6 to 11 cycles using a sample-barcoded 5' primer and a J-beta primer mix. TCRdb re-derived calls from the 5' RACE reads in MiXCR, one entry per CDR3 protein. This table holds about 1.8 million distinct CDR3 sequences, 49% found once. The sequencing sample was made of blood. The origin of the receptors is a woman between 40 and 50 years old in good health.

The V gene is TRBV4-1, the J gene TRBJ2-1; 8 bases fit TRBD1. CDR3 size: 15 residues. V gave up 2 bases and J gave up 2 bases; unmatched junction bases: 2. CDR1 MGHRA and CDR2 YSYEKL come from the germline V gene. The CDR3 spells CASSQPGQAYNEQFF. As DNA, the CDR3 is TGCGCCAGCAGCCAACCGGGACAGGCCTACAATGAGCAGTTCTTC.

The chain joins TRBV12-3 or TRBV12-4 to TRBJ1-5; D unresolved. The V and J ends lost 8 bases and 9 bases respectively, with 14 bases between them. This CDR3 is built from 12 residues. CDR3 protein: CASGDGGWPQHF. The CDR3 region has the DNA TGTGCCAGCGGCGACGGCGGTTGGCCCCAGCATTTT.

The rearrangement joins TRBV6-5 to TRBJ2-3; possible D gene TRBD2, 5 bases. V gave up 6 bases and J gave up 2 bases, with 12 bases separating them. Germline CDR1 MNHEY, CDR2 SVGAGI. The length of the CDR3 is 14 residues. For the CDR3, the DNA is TGTGCCAGCAGGGAGGTTACCTACACAGATACGCAGTATTTT. Translated, it gives CASREVTYTDTQYF.

This chain connects TRBV7-9 to TRBJ2-3; 9 bases match TRBD2. CDR1 and CDR2 from the germline V gene are SEHNR and FQNEAQ (reference sequence). This CDR3 is 17 amino acids long. V gave up 4 bases and J gave up 2 bases; unmatched junction bases: 10. The CDR3 is CASSSLERGALTDTQYF. CDR3 in DNA: TGTGCCAGCAGCTCGCTAGAGCGGGGGGCGCTCACAGATACGCAGTATTTT.

This clonotype has only a few counts. This sequence joins TRBV20-1 and TRBJ2-7; no reliable D call. Germline CDR1 and CDR2: DFQATT and SNEGSKA (reference sequence). The CDR3 totals 14 residues. V lost 4 bases, J lost 0 bases, and 13 bases lay in between. Here the CDR3 reads CSANPVRSSYEQYF. CDR3 coding DNA: TGCAGTGCTAACCCCGTTAGGAGCTCCTACGAGCAGTACTTC.

This clonotype was detected only a few times. The chain has TRBV29-1 and TRBJ2-7; TRBD2 agrees at 9 bases. Germline V CDR1 and CDR2: SQVTM, ANQGSEA. With V trimmed by 8 bases and J by 6 bases, 11 bases remained unmatched. CDR3 size: 13 residues. The CDR3 DNA reads TGCAGCTATGACGAGCGGGGGGCCGGCGAGCAGTACTTC. Translating gives CSYDERGAGEQYF.

This clonotype has a handful of counts. The chain joins TRBV9 to TRBJ2-5; 11 bases fit TRBD1. The germline gives CDR1 SGDLS, CDR2 YYNGEE. The CDR3 length is 15 residues. V lost 0 bases to trimming and J lost 4 bases; unmatched junction nucleotides: 2. The CDR3 region has the DNA TGTGCCAGCAGCGTAGGGACAGGGGGCATAGAGACCCAGTACTTC. Translating it yields CASSVGTGGIETQYF.

The chain couples TRBV18 to TRBJ2-4; no definite D call. CDR1 and CDR2 (germline): KGHSH, LQKENI. Trimming removed 0 bases from V and 3 bases from J, with 12 bases in between. CDR3 length equals 16 residues. CDR3 nucleotides: TGTGCCAGCTCACCACCGTGGGAACAACTCAAAAACATTCAGTACTTC. Translating it yields CASSPPWEQLKNIQYF.

This clonotype appeared a few times. CDR3 sequence reads: CASSYSRTGWPGANVLTF. In nucleotides, the CDR3 is TGTGCCAGCAGTTACTCCAGGACAGGTTGGCCTGGGGCCAACGTCCTGACTTTC. The chain recombines TRBV6-5 with TRBJ2-6; 7 nucleotides match TRBD1. This CDR3 is built from 18 residues. Germline V CDR1 and CDR2: MNHEY, SVGAGI. Trimming at V came to 0 bases and at J to 2 bases, leaving 7 bases not matched to a gene.

This sequence joins TRBV5-6 and TRBJ1-2, with 7 bases matching TRBD1. The CDR3 sequence is 15 residues long. V shed 4 bases and J 4 bases; nucleotides not matched to a gene: 10. Germline CDR1 is SGHDT and CDR2 is YYEEEE. CDR3 loop: CASSRGQSARYGYTF. The CDR3, as DNA: TGTGCCAGCAGCAGGGGACAGTCCGCCCGCTATGGCTACACCTTC. Combining the CDR3 with reference TRBV5-6 and TRBJ1-2 gives the whole variable domain DAGVTQSPTHLIKTRGQQVTLRCSPKSGHDTVSWYQQALGQGPQFIFQYYEEEERQRGNFPDRFSGHQFPNYSSELNVNALLLGDSALYLCASSRGQSARYGYTFGSGTRLTVV.

The V call is TRBV2, the J call TRBJ1-2; TRBD1 might be the D (5 bases). CDR3 size: 15 residues. V lost 1 base and J lost 8, with 17 bases in between. Germline lookup yields CDR1 SNHLY and CDR2 FYNNEI. For the CDR3, the DNA is TGTGCCAGCAGTGAAGGGGGCAGGGTTATAGGCGGCTACACCTTC. It yields the protein CASSEGGRVIGGYTF.

The V gene is TRBV6-1, the J gene TRBJ2-4; a weak D match, TRBD2 (5 bases). The J call may be wrong; the DNA end is better matched by TRBJ2-7. The germline CDR1 and CDR2 sequences are MNHNS and SASEGT. The CDR3 has 15 residues. The CDR3, as DNA: TGTGCCAGCAGAGAGGGCTCCATCCCCTCCTACGAGCAGTACTTC. This sequence encodes CASREGSIPSYEQYF.

About this clonotype itself: An end of the junction differs from the germline gene, which may be a read error. The chain links TRBV15 to TRBJ1-5; no firm D call. The CDR3 loop spans 14 amino acids. In germline, CDR1 is LNHNV, CDR2 YYDKDF (reference sequence). The CDR3 reads CTTSFQYSNQPQHF. The CDR3 region has the DNA TGTACCACCAGCTTCCAATATAGCAATCAGCCCCAGCATTTT.

The chain has TRBV29-1 and TRBJ2-7; 9 bases line up with TRBD1. Germline CDR1 is SQVTM and CDR2 is ANQGSEA. Trimming removed 4 bases from V and 1 base from J; junction bases left unmatched: 5. The CDR3 is made up of 14 amino acids. This chain's CDR3 is CSVGGTGSSYEQYF. CDR3 bases: TGCAGCGTTGGGGGGACAGGGTCATCCTACGAGCAGTACTTC.

This chain joins TRBV7-9 and TRBJ2-6; possibly TRBD1 for D (5 bases). The length of the CDR3 is 17 residues. V was cut by 0 bases and J by 0 bases, with 9 bases left in between. Germline loops: CDR1 SEHNR, CDR2 FQNEAQ (reference sequence). CDR3 coding DNA: TGTGCCAGCAGCTTAGCTCATAGGGGCTCTGGGGCCAACGTCCTGACTTTC. Its translation: CASSLAHRGSGANVLTF.

This clonotype came up a few times. The chain has TRBV29-1 and TRBJ2-1, with 11 bases identical to TRBD2. Looked up from germline, CDR1 is SQVTM and CDR2 is ANQGSEA. The CDR3 totals 17 residues. V lost 4 bases, J lost 5 bases, and 13 bases stayed unmatched. The CDR3 DNA sequence: TGCAGCGTTGGGGCTAGACCGGGACTAGCGGAACACAATGAGCAGTTCTTC. Its translation: CSVGARPGLAEHNEQFF.

This clonotype was seen more than once but under ten times. The chain is built from TRBV7-8 and TRBJ2-6; D gene unclear. The CDR3 sequence is 13 residues long. Germline V CDR1 and CDR2: SGHVS, FQNEAQ. V shed 0 bases and J shed 14 bases, with 11 bases lying between them. This CDR3 reads CASSLAGSSFLTF. The CDR3, as DNA: TGTGCCAGCAGCTTAGCGGGCAGCTCATTCCTGACTTTC.

The rearrangement links TRBV11-1 to TRBJ2-5, with 7 bases lining up with TRBD2. V shed 3 bases and J 7 bases; nucleotides not matched to a gene: 14. Germline V gene lookup returns CDR1 SGHAT and CDR2 FQDESV (reference sequence). The CDR3 is made up of 16 amino acids. Written as DNA, the CDR3 is TGTGCCAGCAGCTTTTACCTCACACAAGCGGGAACGACCCAGTACTTC. Encoded protein: CASSFYLTQAGTTQYF. The variable domain in full, completed from reference TRBV11-1 and TRBJ2-5, reads EAEVAQSPRYKITEKSQAVAFWCDPISGHATLYWYRQILGQGPELLVQFQDESVVDDSQLPKDRFSAERLKGVDSTLKIQPAELGDSAMYLCASSFYLTQAGTTQYFGPGTRLLVL.